These T cell receptor beta chains were read from a single sample in a study of blood T cell repertoires in COVID-19. Produced via immunoSEQ multiplex PCR; TCRdb's table is partial and in-frame only. Here the sample spans some 120,000 clones, about 92% being singletons. The sequenced material came from peripheral blood. Receptors were obtained from a man aged 50 to 60 with active COVID-19. The CDR3 runs from the conserved cysteine through the conserved F or W.

J gene | V gene | CDR3 protein
TRBJ2-3 | TRBV6-1 | CASSEASGSPDTQYF
TRBJ2-7 | TRBV5-1 | CASSPGTNYEQYF
TRBJ2-3 | TRBV19 | CASRGQGVPDTQYF
TRBJ2-1 | TRBV11-3 | CASSTDSSYNEQFF
TRBJ2-3 | TRBV11-2 | CASRGQVGDTQYF
TRBJ2-7 | TRBV7-9 | CASSLQPGQGALGSYEQYF
TRBJ2-5 | TRBV6-4 | CAIPGGRQEETQYF
TRBJ1-3 | TRBV11-2 | CASSLDPGTGNTIYF
TRBJ2-1 | TRBV9 | CASSPPGAAYNEQFF
TRBJ1-6 | TRBV6-1 | CASSEAWDSYSPLHF
TRBJ2-1 | TRBV6-5 | CASSLGQGNEQFF
TRBJ2-5 | TRBV7-2 | CASSQRQGAETQYF
TRBJ1-1 | TRBV18 | CASSPGQPNTEAFF
TRBJ2-1 | TRBV19 | CASSTGLHSESEQFF
TRBJ1-1 | TRBV9 | CASSVGETGAEAFF
TRBJ1-2 | TRBV21-1 | CASSGTEMPYGYTF
TRBJ2-3 | TRBV2 | CASSEFNGFRDSRRDTQYF
TRBJ2-1 | TRBV6-7 | CASSYSNPSEYNEQFF
TRBJ1-1 | TRBV12-3/TRBV12-4 | CASRGQGVTEAFF